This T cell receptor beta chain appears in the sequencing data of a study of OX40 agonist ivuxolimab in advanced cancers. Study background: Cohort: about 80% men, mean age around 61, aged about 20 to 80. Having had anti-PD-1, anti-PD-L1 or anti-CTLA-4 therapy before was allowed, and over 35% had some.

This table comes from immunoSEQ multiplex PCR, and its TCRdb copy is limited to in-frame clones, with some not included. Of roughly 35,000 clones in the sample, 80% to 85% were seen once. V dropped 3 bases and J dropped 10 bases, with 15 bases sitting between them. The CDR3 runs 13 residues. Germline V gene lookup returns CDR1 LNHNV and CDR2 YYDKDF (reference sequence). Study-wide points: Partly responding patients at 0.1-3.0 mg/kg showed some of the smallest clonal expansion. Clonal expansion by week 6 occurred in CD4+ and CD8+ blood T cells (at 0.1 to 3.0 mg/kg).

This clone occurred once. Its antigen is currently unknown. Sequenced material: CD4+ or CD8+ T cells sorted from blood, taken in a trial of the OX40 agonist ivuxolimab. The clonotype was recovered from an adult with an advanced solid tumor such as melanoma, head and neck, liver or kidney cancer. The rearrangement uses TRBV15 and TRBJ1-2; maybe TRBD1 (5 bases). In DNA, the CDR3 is TGTGCCACCAGCAGGGATGGTTGGGGGGTCTACACCTTC. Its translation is CATSRDGWGVYTF.